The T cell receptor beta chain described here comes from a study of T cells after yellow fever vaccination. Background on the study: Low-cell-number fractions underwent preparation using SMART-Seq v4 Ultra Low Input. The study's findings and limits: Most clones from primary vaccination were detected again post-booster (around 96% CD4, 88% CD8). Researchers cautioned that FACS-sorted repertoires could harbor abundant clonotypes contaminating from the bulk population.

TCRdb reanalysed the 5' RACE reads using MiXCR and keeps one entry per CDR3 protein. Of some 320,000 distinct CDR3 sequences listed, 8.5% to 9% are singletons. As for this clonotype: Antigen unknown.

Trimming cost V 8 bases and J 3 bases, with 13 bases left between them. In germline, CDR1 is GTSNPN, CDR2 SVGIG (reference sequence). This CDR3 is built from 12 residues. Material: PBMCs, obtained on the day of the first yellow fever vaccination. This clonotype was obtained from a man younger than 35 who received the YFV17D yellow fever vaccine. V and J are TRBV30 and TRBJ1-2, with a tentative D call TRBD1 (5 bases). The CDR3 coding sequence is TGTGCCCGAAGATTGGGGGACTATGGCTACACCTTC. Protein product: CARRLGDYGYTF.